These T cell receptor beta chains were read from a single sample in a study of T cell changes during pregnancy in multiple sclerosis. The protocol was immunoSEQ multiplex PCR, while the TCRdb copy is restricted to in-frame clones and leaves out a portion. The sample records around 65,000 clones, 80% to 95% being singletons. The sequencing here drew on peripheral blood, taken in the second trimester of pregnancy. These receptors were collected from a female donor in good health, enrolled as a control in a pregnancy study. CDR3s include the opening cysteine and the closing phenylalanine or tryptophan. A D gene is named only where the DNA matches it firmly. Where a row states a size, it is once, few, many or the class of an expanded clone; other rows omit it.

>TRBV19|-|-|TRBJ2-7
CASSDGDYEQYF
TGTGCCAGTAGTGACGGGGACTACGAGCAGTACTTC
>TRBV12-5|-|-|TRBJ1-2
CASGLGGWGENYGYTF
TGTGCTAGTGGTTTAGGGGGTTGGGGAGAGAACTATGGCTACACCTTC
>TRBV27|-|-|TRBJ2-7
CASSLRARREQYF
TGTGCCAGCAGTTTAAGGGCCAGGAGGGAGCAGTACTTC
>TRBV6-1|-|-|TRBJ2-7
CASSGFEGSYEQYF
TGTGCCAGCAGTGGGTTTGAGGGTTCCTACGAGCAGTACTTC
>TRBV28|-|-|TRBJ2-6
CASSQGSSGANVLTF
TGTGCCAGCAGTCAGGGCAGCTCTGGGGCCAACGTCCTGACTTTC
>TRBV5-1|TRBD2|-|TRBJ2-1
CASSLLGLAGQTYNEQFF
TGCGCCAGCAGCTTGTTGGGACTAGCGGGGCAAACCTACAATGAGCAGTTCTTC
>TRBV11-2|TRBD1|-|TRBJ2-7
CASSLGDRGLIYEQYF
TGTGCCAGCAGCTTAGGGGACAGGGGGCTTATTTACGAGCAGTACTTC
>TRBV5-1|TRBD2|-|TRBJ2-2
CASSHGLAGSGELFF
TGCGCCAGCAGCCATGGACTAGCGGGGTCCGGGGAGCTGTTTTTT
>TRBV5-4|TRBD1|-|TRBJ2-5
CASSTTGGYQETQYF
TGTGCCAGCAGTACAACAGGGGGCTACCAAGAGACCCAGTACTTC
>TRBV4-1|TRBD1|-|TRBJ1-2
CASSQAMLGQRRIYYGYTF
TGCGCCAGCAGCCAAGCCATGCTGGGACAGCGCCGCATCTACTATGGCTACACCTTC
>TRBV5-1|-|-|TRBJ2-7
CASSLGGTSTYEQYF
TGCGCCAGCAGCCTGGGCGGCACCTCGACCTACGAGCAGTACTTC
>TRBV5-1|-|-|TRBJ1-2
CASSLAGYGYTF
TGCGCCAGCAGCTTGGCAGGCTATGGCTACACCTTC
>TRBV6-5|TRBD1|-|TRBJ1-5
CASSDRTGSQPQHF
TGTGCCAGCAGTGACCGGACAGGGAGTCAGCCCCAGCATTTT
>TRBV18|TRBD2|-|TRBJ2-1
CASSLRLAGGSVSYNEQFF
TGTGCCAGCTCACTCCGACTAGCGGGAGGGAGTGTCTCCTACAATGAGCAGTTCTTC
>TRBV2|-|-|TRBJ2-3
CASSRSIGWRGWAQDTQYF
TGTGCCAGCAGTCGCTCTATCGGGTGGCGGGGTTGGGCACAAGATACGCAGTATTTT
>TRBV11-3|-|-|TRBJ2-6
CASSAGQISGANVLTF
TGTGCCAGCAGCGCCGGACAGATCTCTGGGGCCAACGTCCTGACTTTC
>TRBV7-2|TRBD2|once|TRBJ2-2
CASLTPSGGLRELFF
TGTGCCAGCTTAACCCCTAGCGGGGGGCTCAGGGAGCTGTTTTTT
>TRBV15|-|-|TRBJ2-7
CATSGGLPYEQYF
TGTGCCACCAGCGGAGGACTTCCCTACGAGCAGTACTTC
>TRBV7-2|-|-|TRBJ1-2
CASSSQGGAYYGYTF
TGTGCCAGCAGCTCACAGGGTGGAGCCTACTATGGCTACACCTTC
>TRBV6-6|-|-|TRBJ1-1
CASSYVRVWTEAFF
TGTGCCAGCAGTTACGTGAGGGTTTGGACTGAAGCTTTCTTT
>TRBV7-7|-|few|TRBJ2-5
CASSSSQGETQYF
TGTGCTAGCAGCTCATCCCAGGGCGAGACCCAGTACTTC
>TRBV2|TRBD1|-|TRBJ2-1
CASSTTGTGGGQFF
TGTGCCAGCAGCACCACCGGGACAGGGGGTGGGCAGTTCTTC
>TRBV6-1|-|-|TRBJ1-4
CASSFWGVEKLFF
TGTGCCAGCAGTTTCTGGGGGGTTGAAAAACTGTTTTTT
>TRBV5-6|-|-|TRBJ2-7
CASSLDKYEQYF
TGTGCCAGCAGCCTGGACAAATACGAGCAGTACTTC
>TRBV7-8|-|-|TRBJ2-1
CASSLALAFEQFF
TGTGCCAGCAGCTTAGCGCTAGCTTTTGAGCAGTTCTTC
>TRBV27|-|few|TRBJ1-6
CASSFRGSSPLHF
TGTGCCAGCAGTTTCAGGGGCTCTTCACCCCTCCACTTT
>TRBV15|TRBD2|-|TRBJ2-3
CATSSTWGAGGTDTQYF
TGTGCCACCAGCTCAACCTGGGGGGCGGGGGGTACAGATACGCAGTATTTT
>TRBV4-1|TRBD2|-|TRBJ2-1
CASSQDPGSGDSYNEQFF
TGCGCCAGCAGCCAAGATCCGGGGAGCGGGGACTCCTACAATGAGCAGTTCTTC
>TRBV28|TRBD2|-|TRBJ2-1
CASSSSAGTSGSFSYNEQFF
TGTGCCAGCAGTTCCTCGGCCGGGACTAGCGGATCCTTCTCCTACAATGAGCAGTTCTTC
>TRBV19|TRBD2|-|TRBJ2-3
CASSIRSGSGSSTDTQYF
TGTGCCAGTAGTATCCGAAGCGGGAGCGGTTCTTCTACAGATACGCAGTATTTT
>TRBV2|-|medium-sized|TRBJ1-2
CASKGTAQDYGYTF
TGTGCCAGCAAGGGGACTGCCCAGGACTATGGCTACACCTTC
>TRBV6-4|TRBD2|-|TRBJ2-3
CASSELAGVGDTQYF
TGTGCCAGCAGTGAACTAGCGGGGGTTGGAGATACGCAGTATTTT
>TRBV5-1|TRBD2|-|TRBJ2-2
CASLPGGSGSAGGELFF
TGCGCCAGCCTCCCGGGGGGCAGCGGGAGTGCAGGCGGGGAGCTGTTTTTT